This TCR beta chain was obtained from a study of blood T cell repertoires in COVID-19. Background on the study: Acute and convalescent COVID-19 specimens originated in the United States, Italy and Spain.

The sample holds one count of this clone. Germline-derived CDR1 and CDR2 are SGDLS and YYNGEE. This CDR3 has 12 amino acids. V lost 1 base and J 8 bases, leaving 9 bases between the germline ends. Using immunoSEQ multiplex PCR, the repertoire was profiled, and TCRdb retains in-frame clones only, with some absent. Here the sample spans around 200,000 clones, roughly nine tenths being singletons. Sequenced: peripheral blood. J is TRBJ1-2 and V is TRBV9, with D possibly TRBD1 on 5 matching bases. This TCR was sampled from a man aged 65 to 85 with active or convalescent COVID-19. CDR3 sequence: CASSVSGGGYTF. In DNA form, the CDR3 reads TGTGCCAGCAGCGTATCGGGGGGAGGCTACACCTTC. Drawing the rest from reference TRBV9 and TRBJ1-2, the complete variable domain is DSGVTQTPKHLITATGQRVTLRCSPRSGDLSVYWYQQSLDQGLQFLIQYYNGEERAKGNILERFSAQQFPDLHSELNLSSLELGDSALYFCASSVSGGGYTFGSGTRLTVV.